This T cell receptor (beta chain) was obtained from a study of T-cell reconstitution after alpha-beta-depleted transplantation in children listed by TCRdb under 2016. Context from the whole study: T-cell immune reconstitution after TCRalphabeta/CD19-depleted allogeneic hematopoietic cell transplantation in children was quantitatively tracked in the study by means of TCR repertoire profiling.

Paper-wide results and their limitations: In some patients, the high TCRbeta diversity seen at day 60 was put down to recipient T cells and intrathymic progenitors that had survived conditioning. The apparently early recovery of alphabetaT-cell counts about two months after transplant reportedly depended on only several hundred rapidly expanded clones that came from non-depleted graft cells. Over the following months the frequencies of hyperexpanded clones went down, and after one year T-cell counts and TCRbeta diversity were mostly credited to newly produced T cells.

The sample's treatment or condition, from its label and the paper: allogeneic hematopoietic cell transplantation with graft depleted of TCRalphabeta T cells and CD19 B cells. The children who served as transplant recipients had been given grafts of TCRalphabeta/CD19-depleted allogeneic hematopoietic cells. In regard to this clonotype: The specificity of this receptor is unknown. Base-call qualities are not available, and no considerably larger clone is one nucleotide away.

Libraries were prepared through PCR. Instrument on record: Illumina HiSeq 2500. TCR library preparation used molecular barcoding, with unique molecular identifiers applied to normalize quantification of the TCRbeta repertoire. TCRdb reran the public reads through fastp at Q25 and MiXCR, keeping productive beta chains. A single entry per CDR3 protein holds the most common genes and DNA from its merged rows. The sample table contains about 980,000 distinct CDR3 sequences; only one count was recorded for roughly 31% of them. Of the sample, roughly 30% falls within the top ten clones. The germline V gene (reference sequence) provides CDR1 SGHKS and CDR2 YYEKEE. Including cysteine and phenylalanine, the CDR3 has 14 amino acids. Only the CDR3 DNA stays, 42 bases, in frame from base 1. The V end loses 4 bases and the J end loses 4 bases, and a stretch of 12 bases separates them.

Recombination linked TRBV5-5 to TRBJ2-1; D gene: possibly TRBD1, on 6 matching bases. Source: PBMCs, mostly from graft donor cells, taken 360 days after TCRalphabeta/CD19-depleted stem cell transplant. The clonotype comes from a boy in the first two years of life who had a stem cell transplant for SCID, so the T cells may come from the graft donor. CDR3 region: CASSRSGEYNEQFF. The sequence in DNA is TGTGCCAGCAGCAGGTCAGGGGAGTACAATGAGCAGTTCTTC.